The T cell receptor (beta chain) described here comes from a study of blood T cell repertoires in COVID-19. For the study at large: Sites across the United States, Italy and Spain contributed samples from acute and convalescent COVID-19. Sample material is recorded as cDNA or gDNA derived from T cells, B-cell-depleted T cells, or PBMCs.

The CDR3 runs to 14 residues. The V gene's germline CDR1 is SGHDT and CDR2 YYEEEE. Trimming removed 4 bases at V and 5 bases at J, with 16 bases between. In the original processing: Amplification from reference gene primers served as the basis for estimated nucleated cell counts. TCRdb keeps only in-frame clones here, not all; method: immunoSEQ multiplex PCR. V and J calls and clone size are as listed in that table; D and trimming were resolved from the DNA. Counted here are roughly 250,000 clones, under 90% occurring once; the ten biggest clones make up around 9.2%. The source of this sequence is a human donor in a cohort sampled during active COVID-19. Sequencing was performed on peripheral blood. The chain recombines TRBV5-6 with TRBJ2-7, with a tentative D call TRBD1 (5 bases). CDR3 DNA sequence: TGTGCCAGCAGCCGTGGGGCAATTTCGAACGAGCAGTACTTC. Protein product: CASSRGAISNEQYF.